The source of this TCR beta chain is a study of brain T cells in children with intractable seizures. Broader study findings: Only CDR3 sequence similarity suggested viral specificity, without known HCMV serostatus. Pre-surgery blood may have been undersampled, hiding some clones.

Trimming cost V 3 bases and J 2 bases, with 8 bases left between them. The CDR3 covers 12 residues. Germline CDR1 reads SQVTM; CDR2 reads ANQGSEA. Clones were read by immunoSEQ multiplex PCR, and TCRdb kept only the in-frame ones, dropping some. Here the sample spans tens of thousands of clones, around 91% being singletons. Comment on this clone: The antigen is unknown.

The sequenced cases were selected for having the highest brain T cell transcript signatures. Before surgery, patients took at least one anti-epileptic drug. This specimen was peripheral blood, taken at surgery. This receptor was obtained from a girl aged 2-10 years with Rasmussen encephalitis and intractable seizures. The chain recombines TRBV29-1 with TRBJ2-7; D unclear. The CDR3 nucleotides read TGCAGCGTTGAGGTAGAGACCTACGAGCAGTACTTC. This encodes CSVEVETYEQYF.